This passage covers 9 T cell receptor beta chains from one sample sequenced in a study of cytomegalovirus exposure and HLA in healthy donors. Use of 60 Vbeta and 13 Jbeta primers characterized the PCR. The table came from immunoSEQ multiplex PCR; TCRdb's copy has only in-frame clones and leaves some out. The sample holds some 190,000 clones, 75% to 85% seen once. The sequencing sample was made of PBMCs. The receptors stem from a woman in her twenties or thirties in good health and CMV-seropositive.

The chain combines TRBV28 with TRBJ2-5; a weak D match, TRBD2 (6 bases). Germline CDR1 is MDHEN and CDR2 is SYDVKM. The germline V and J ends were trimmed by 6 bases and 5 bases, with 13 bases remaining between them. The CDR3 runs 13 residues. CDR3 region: CASRDGRGETQYF. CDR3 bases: TGTGCCAGCAGAGACGGTCGGGGGGAGACCCAGTACTTC.

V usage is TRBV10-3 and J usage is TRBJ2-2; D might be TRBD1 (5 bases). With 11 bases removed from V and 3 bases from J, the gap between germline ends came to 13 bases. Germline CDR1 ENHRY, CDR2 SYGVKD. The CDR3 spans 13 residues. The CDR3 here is CAGRQRDTGELFF. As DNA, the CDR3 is TGTGCCGGCAGACAGAGAGACACCGGGGAGCTGTTTTTT.

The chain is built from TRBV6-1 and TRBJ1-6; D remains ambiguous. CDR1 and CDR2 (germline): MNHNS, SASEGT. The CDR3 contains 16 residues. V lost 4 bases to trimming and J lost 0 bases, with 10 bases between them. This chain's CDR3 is CASSGTESSYNSPLHF. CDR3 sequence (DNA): TGTGCCAGCAGTGGAACAGAGAGCTCCTATAATTCACCCCTCCACTTT.

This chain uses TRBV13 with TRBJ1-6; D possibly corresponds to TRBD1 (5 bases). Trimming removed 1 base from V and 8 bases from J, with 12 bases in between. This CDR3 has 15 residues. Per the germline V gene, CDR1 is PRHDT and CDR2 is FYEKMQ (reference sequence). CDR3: CASSLVGRADSPLHF. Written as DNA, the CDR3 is TGTGCCAGCAGCTTAGTGGGCAGGGCTGATTCACCCCTCCACTTT.

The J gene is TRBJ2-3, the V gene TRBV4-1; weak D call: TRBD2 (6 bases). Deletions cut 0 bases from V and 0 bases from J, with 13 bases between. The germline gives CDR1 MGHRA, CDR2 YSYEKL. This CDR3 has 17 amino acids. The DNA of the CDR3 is TGCGCCAGCAGCCAAGATCGTGGGAGCGGGAGCACAGATACGCAGTATTTT. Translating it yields CASSQDRGSGSTDTQYF.

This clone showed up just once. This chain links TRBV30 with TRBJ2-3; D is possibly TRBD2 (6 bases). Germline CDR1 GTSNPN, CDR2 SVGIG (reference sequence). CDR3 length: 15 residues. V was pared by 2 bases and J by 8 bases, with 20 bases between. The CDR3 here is CAWSSRGDLRGTQYF. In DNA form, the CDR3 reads TGTGCCTGGAGTTCGCGCGGGGACCTTCGCGGTACGCAGTATTTT.

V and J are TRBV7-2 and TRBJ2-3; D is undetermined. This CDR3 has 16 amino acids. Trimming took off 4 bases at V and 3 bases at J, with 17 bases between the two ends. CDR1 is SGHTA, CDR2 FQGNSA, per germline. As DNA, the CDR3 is TGTGCCAGCAGCTGGCATTCCCTACTACCAACAGATACGCAGTATTTT. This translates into CASSWHSLLPTDTQYF. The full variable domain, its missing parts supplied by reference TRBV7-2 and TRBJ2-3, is GAGVSQSPSNKVTEKGKDVELRCDPISGHTALYWYRQSLGQGLEFLIYFQGNSAPDKSGLPSDRFSAERTGGSVSTLTIQRTQQEDSAVYLCASSWHSLLPTDTQYFGPGTRLTVL.

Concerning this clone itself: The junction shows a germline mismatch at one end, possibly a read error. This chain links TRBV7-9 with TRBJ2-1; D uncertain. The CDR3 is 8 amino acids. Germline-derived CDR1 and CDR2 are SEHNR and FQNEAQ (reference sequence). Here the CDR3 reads CSSSPQFF. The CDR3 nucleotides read TGTTCCAGCAGCCCTCAGTTCTTC.

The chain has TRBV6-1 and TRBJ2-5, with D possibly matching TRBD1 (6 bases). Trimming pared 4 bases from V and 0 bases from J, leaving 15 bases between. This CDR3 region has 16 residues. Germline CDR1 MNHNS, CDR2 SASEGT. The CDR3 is CASSAGEPAYQETQYF. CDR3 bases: TGTGCCAGCAGTGCAGGGGAGCCGGCGTACCAAGAGACCCAGTACTTC.